The 28 T cell receptor beta chains in this list originate from one sample, sequenced in a study of breast tumors, draining lymph nodes, adjacent tissues. Samples came from axillary lymph nodes draining the breast cancer. MiXCR, applied by TCRdb to the multiplex PCR reads, yields one record per CDR3 protein. Of 170,000 or so distinct CDR3 sequences listed, 33% are singletons. Material for sequencing was axillary lymph node tissue. The receptor set was obtained from a female donor with breast cancer. Some clones in this sample may be carry-over from other donors' samples.

This sequence joins TRBV15 and TRBJ1-2; D is uncertain. The CDR3 spans 14 residues. Deletions cut 3 bases from V and 4 bases from J, with 12 bases between. From germline, CDR1 is LNHNV and CDR2 YYDKDF (reference sequence). The DNA of the CDR3 is TGTGCCACCAGCAGGCTACAGTTGACCTATGGCTACACCTTC. Its protein product is CATSRLQLTYGYTF.

Many counts were recorded for this clonotype. This chain joins TRBV11-3 and TRBJ2-5; D might be TRBD2 (7 bases). The germline V gene has CDR1 SGHNT and CDR2 YENEEA. V was pared by 2 bases and J by 5 bases, with 12 bases between. The CDR3 runs to 14 residues. For the CDR3, the DNA is TGTGCCAGCAGCTTAAGGGGGGGTCTTGAGACCCAGTACTTC. It is translated as CASSLRGGLETQYF.

Here the CDR3 reads CASRQGGQETQYF. For the CDR3, the DNA is TGCGCCAGCAGACAGGGTGGACAAGAGACCCAGTACTTC. V usage is TRBV5-1 and J usage is TRBJ2-5, with D possibly TRBD1 on 6 matching bases. The germline V gene encodes CDR1 SGHRS and CDR2 YFSETQ. V gave up 5 bases and J gave up 2 bases, with 10 bases separating them. This CDR3 spans 13 amino acids.

This chain joins TRBV7-9 and TRBJ1-1, with unresolved D. Germline assignment: CDR1 SEHNR and CDR2 FQNEAQ (reference sequence). The CDR3 is 15 residues long. Trimming took 5 bases from V and 2 from J, leaving 15 bases between them. The CDR3 is CASSARLPPNTEAFF. CDR3 nucleotide sequence: TGTGCCAGCAGCGCCCGGCTCCCCCCAAACACTGAAGCTTTCTTT.

This clonotype was picked up many times. V and J are TRBV7-9 and TRBJ2-3, with D possibly being TRBD2 (7 bases). Looked up from germline, CDR1 is SEHNR and CDR2 is FQNEAQ (reference sequence). The CDR3 length is 16 residues. Trimming cost V 5 bases and J 4 bases, with 19 bases left between them. CDR3 nucleotide sequence: TGTGCCAGCAGCCCCAAAGGGGGAGGGGACGCAGATACGCAGTATTTT. The encoded protein is CASSPKGGGDADTQYF.

Note on this clonotype: A much larger clone sits a single nucleotide away, making a read error possible. The gene calls are TRBV20-1 and TRBJ2-2; D might be TRBD2 (6 bases). Germline V gene lookup returns CDR1 DFQATT and CDR2 SNEGSKA (reference sequence). The CDR3 has 16 residues. Trimming pared 6 bases from V and 4 bases from J, leaving 21 bases between. DNA for the CDR3: TGCAGTGCCAGATCCCTCGGGGGACCACCCACCGGGGAGCTGTTTTTT. It codes for CSARSLGGPPTGELFF.

Concerning this clonotype: The junction shows a germline mismatch at one end, possibly a read error. The gene calls are TRBV14 and TRBJ2-1, with no clear D. Germline CDR1 and CDR2: SGHDN and FVKESK. The CDR3 sequence is 15 residues long. CDR3 in DNA: TGTGCCAGCAGCCAAGATCGGCTATCTCTCAATGAGCCGTTCTTC. Translation: CASSQDRLSLNEPFF.

The chain links TRBV2 to TRBJ1-6, with D possibly TRBD1 on 6 matching bases. V was clipped by 6 bases and J by 7 bases, with 13 bases between them. The CDR3 is 14 amino acids. CDR1 is SNHLY, CDR2 FYNNEI, per germline. CDR3 residues: CASSGGGSNSPLHF. The CDR3 nucleotides are TGTGCCAGCAGCGGAGGGGGGTCCAATTCACCCCTCCACTTT.

As to this clonotype: A read error may be the cause here, since a much bigger clone is one base away. The rearrangement links TRBV18 to TRBJ2-2, with D unresolved. This CDR3 spans 12 amino acids. Germline V gene data show CDR1 as KGHSH and CDR2 as LQKENI. This CDR3 reads CAGSPDLGELFF. The CDR3 coding sequence is TGTGCCGGCTCACCAGACCTCGGGGAGCTGTTTTTT. Full variable domain (rest looked up from reference TRBV18 and TRBJ2-2): NAGVMQNPRHLVRRRGQEARLRCSPMKGHSHVYWYRQLPEEGLKFMVYLQKENIIDESGMPKERFSAEFPKEGPSILRIQQVVRGDSAAYFCAGSPDLGELFFGEGSRLTVL.

V and J are TRBV25-1 and TRBJ2-5; perhaps TRBD2 as D (5 bases). The V and J ends lost 7 bases and 4 bases respectively, with 10 bases between them. The CDR3 sequence is 12 residues long. CDR1 and CDR2 (germline): MGHDK, SYGVNS. CDR3 sequence: CASTDRGETQYF. The CDR3 DNA follows: TGTGCCAGCACCGACCGGGGAGAGACCCAGTACTTC.

This clonotype showed up many times. The V gene is TRBV6-6, the J gene TRBJ2-1, with TRBD1 matching 9 bases. The trim removed 0 bases at V and 5 bases at J, leaving 5 bases unmatched. In germline, CDR1 is MNHNY, CDR2 SVGAGI (reference sequence). The CDR3 runs to 16 residues. Here the CDR3 DNA reads TGTGCCAGCAGTTACTCAACCGGGACAGGGAACAATGAGCAGTTCTTC. Its translation: CASSYSTGTGNNEQFF.

This clonotype appeared a single time. The chain employs TRBV7-6 and TRBJ1-1; no reliable D call. Trimming cost V 1 base and J 3 bases, with 9 bases left between them. This CDR3 is 14 amino acids long. The germline V gene encodes CDR1 SGHVS and CDR2 FNYEAQ. The DNA of the CDR3 is TGTGCCAGCAGCTTAGGGGCCGACTACACTGAAGCTTTCTTT. This codes for CASSLGADYTEAFF.

This clonotype has a count of ten or more. V usage is TRBV4-2 and J usage is TRBJ2-5; TRBD2 matches 10 bases. The V gene end was trimmed by 0 bases and the J gene end by 2 bases; junction bases not matched to a gene: 3. The CDR3 sequence is 16 residues long. The germline gives CDR1 LGHNA, CDR2 YNFKEQ. DNA for the CDR3: TGTGCCAGCAGCCAAGATCGAGCGGGAGGGCAAGAGACCCAGTACTTC. Protein sequence: CASSQDRAGGQETQYF.

In the case of this clonotype: A read error may be the cause here, since a much bigger clone is one base away. This rearrangement joins TRBV2 to TRBJ2-7; 8 nucleotides align to TRBD2. Germline V lookup: CDR1 SNHLY, CDR2 FYNNEI. The CDR3 covers 15 residues. The CDR3 sequence is CASSLAGTSFYKQYF. CDR3 bases: TGTGCCAGCAGCTTAGCCGGGACTAGTTTCTACAAGCAGTACTTC. Full variable domain (remainder filled in from reference TRBV2 and TRBJ2-7): EPEVTQTPSHQVTQMGQEVILRCVPISNHLYFYWYRQILGQKVEFLVSFYNNEISEKSEIFDDQFSVERPDGSNFTLKIRSTKLEDSAMYFCASSLAGTSFYKQYFGPGTRLTVT.

V is TRBV20-1 and J is TRBJ2-3, with 10 bases lining up with TRBD2. The CDR3 totals 15 residues. Trimming removed 5 bases from V and 10 bases from J; junction bases left unmatched: 15. CDR1 DFQATT and CDR2 SNEGSKA come from the germline V gene (reference sequence). CDR3 coding DNA: TGCAGTGCTTTAGCGGGGGGATCCCTAAGGGGGCCGCAGTATTTT. Amino acids: CSALAGGSLRGPQYF.

This clonotype has at least ten counts. The chain employs TRBV20-1 and TRBJ2-7; no firm D call. The V end lost 5 bases, the J end lost 3 bases, and 17 bases lay between the germline ends. This CDR3 is 14 amino acids long. The germline V gene has CDR1 DFQATT and CDR2 SNEGSKA (reference sequence). CDR3 DNA sequence: TGCAGTGCTCCACCCTCGAGGCAGAGCTACGAGCAGTACTTC. It encodes CSAPPSRQSYEQYF.

In its sample, this clonotype was seen many times. The V call is TRBV6-5, the J call TRBJ2-7, with TRBD2 as a possible D gene (6 bases). V lost 7 bases, J lost 3 bases, and 16 bases lay in between. The CDR3 covers 14 residues. Germline loops: CDR1 MNHEY, CDR2 SVGAGI. The CDR3 is CASNQRGGIYEQYF. CDR3 in DNA: TGTGCCAGCAATCAACGGGGCGGGATCTACGAGCAGTACTTC.

Many counts were recorded for this clonotype. This chain joins TRBV4-1 and TRBJ2-2, with D perhaps matching TRBD2 (7 bases). CDR3 size: 16 residues. Trimming pared 4 bases from V and 4 bases from J, leaving 16 bases between. Looked up from germline, CDR1 is MGHRA and CDR2 is YSYEKL. For the CDR3, the DNA is TGCGCCAGCAGCCTCCTAAGGGGGGGGGGCACCGGGGAGCTGTTTTTT. Protein: CASSLLRGGGTGELFF.

V is TRBV7-9 and J is TRBJ1-2; no definite D call. CDR1 and CDR2 from the germline V gene are SEHNR and FQNEAQ (reference sequence). The CDR3 extends over 12 amino acids. Trimming took off 2 bases at V and 10 bases at J, with 11 bases between the two ends. Here the CDR3 DNA reads TGTGCCAGCAGCTTAAAGACACTTAACTACACCTTC. It codes for CASSLKTLNYTF.

This chain joins TRBV24-1 and TRBJ2-2, with 12 bases lining up with TRBD2. This CDR3 has 15 residues. V shed 5 bases and J 5 bases; nucleotides not matched to a gene: 2. The germline CDR1 and CDR2 sequences are KGHDR and SFDVKD. CDR3 DNA sequence: TGTGCCACCAGTGTTACTAGCGGGAGGACCGGGGAGCTGTTTTTT. Its protein product is CATSVTSGRTGELFF.

Note on this clonotype: Without the conserved terminal phenylalanine or tryptophan, this CDR3 likely stems from a read error. The V gene is TRBV12-3 or TRBV12-4, the J gene TRBJ1-4; D uncertain. The CDR3 has 13 amino acids. The CDR3 DNA follows: TGTGCCAGCGGTTTAGGTAGGAGTGGAAAACTGTTTTCT. Amino acids: CASGLGRSGKLFS.

This chain joins TRBV12-3 or TRBV12-4 and TRBJ2-5, with D tentatively TRBD2 (6 bases). The length of the CDR3 is 13 residues. Trimming left V 3 bases short and J 6 bases short, with 11 bases between. The CDR3 spells CASSFAGPKTQYF. The CDR3 nucleotides read TGTGCCAGCAGTTTCGCGGGGCCGAAGACCCAGTACTTC.

The rearrangement links TRBV10-3 to TRBJ2-1; 9 nucleotides match TRBD1. CDR1 ENHRY and CDR2 SYGVKD come from the germline V gene. The CDR3 extends over 14 amino acids. V lost 6 bases and J lost 7; bases outside the gene matches: 7. In DNA form, the CDR3 reads TGTGCCATCAGCGGGACAGGGAAGGAAAATGAGCAGTTCTTC. Protein sequence: CAISGTGKENEQFF.

The V gene is TRBV5-8, the J gene TRBJ2-6; D call uncertain. The CDR3 is made up of 12 amino acids. Germline V CDR1 and CDR2: SGHTS, YDEGEE. V lost 0 bases, J lost 18 bases, and 13 bases lay in between. The CDR3 region is CASSLVRAPWTF. The DNA for the CDR3 is TGTGCCAGCAGCTTGGTACGGGCACCCTGGACTTTC.

This clonotype was found many times. The CDR3 is CASSYSPQGVGSPLHF. The CDR3 DNA follows: TGTGCCAGCAGTTACTCGCCCCAGGGGGTGGGTTCACCCCTCCACTTT. The rearrangement joins TRBV6-6 to TRBJ1-6; 7 nucleotides match TRBD1. Per the germline V gene, CDR1 is MNHNY and CDR2 is SVGAGI (reference sequence). After removal of 0 bases from V and 9 bases from J, the junction contained 8 bases not matched to a gene. This CDR3 comprises 16 residues.

The CDR3 protein is CASSAGRSRGRWEQYF. CDR3 bases: TGTGCCAGCAGCGCAGGAAGATCCAGGGGGCGCTGGGAGCAGTACTTC. The chain uses TRBV5-6 and TRBJ2-7; 8 nucleotides match TRBD1. V trimming: 4 bases; J trimming: 7 bases; junction bases outside the gene matches: 16. The germline V gene encodes CDR1 SGHDT and CDR2 YYEEEE. This CDR3 has 16 residues.

This clonotype was detected ten times or more. The rearrangement joins TRBV7-2 to TRBJ2-7; D is uncertain. CDR3 length: 14 amino acids. V lost 7 bases and J lost 2, with 15 bases in between. Per germline, CDR1 SGHTA and CDR2 FQGNSA. Here the CDR3 reads CASTAPYPPYEQYF. The CDR3 region has the DNA TGTGCCAGCACCGCGCCCTACCCCCCCTACGAGCAGTACTTC. Combining the CDR3 with reference TRBV7-2 and TRBJ2-7 gives the whole variable domain GAGVSQSPSNKVTEKGKDVELRCDPISGHTALYWYRQSLGQGLEFLIYFQGNSAPDKSGLPSDRFSAERTGGSVSTLTIQRTQQEDSAVYLCASTAPYPPYEQYFGPGTRLTVT.

This clonotype was observed a few times. A read error may account for a junction end that differs from germline. The chain carries TRBV25-1 and TRBJ1-1; unclear D gene. The CDR3 sequence is 13 residues long. CDR1 MGHDK and CDR2 SYGVNS come from the germline V gene. For the CDR3, the DNA is TGTGCCAGCACTGAAAGCCTGAACACTGAAGCTTTCTTT. This translates into CASTESLNTEAFF.